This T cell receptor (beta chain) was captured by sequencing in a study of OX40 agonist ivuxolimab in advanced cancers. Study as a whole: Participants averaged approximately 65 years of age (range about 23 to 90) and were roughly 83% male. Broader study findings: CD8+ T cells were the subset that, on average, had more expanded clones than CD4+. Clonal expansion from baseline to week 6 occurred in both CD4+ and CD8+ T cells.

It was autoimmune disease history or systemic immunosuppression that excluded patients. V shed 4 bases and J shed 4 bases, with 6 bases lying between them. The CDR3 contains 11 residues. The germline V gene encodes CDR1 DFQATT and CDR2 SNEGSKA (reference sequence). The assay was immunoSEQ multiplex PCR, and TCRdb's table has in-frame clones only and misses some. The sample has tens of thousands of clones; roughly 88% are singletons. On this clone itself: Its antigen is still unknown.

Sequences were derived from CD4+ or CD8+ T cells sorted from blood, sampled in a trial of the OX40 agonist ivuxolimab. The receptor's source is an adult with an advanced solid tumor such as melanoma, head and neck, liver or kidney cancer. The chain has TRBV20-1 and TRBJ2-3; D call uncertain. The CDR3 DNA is TGCAGTGCTACTGGGGCAGATACGCAGTATTTT. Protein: CSATGADTQYF.